A selection of T cell receptor beta chains follows, all from one sample in a study of regulatory T cells in long-lasting Graves disease. TCRdb re-called the multiplex PCR reads through MiXCR, storing one row per CDR3 protein. The table shows about 530,000 distinct CDR3 sequences, with about 15% occurring only once. This sample was also put to use in a study of T cells in Graves' hyperthyroidism and ophthalmopathy.

The material was peripheral blood mononuclear cells (PBMCs), obtained at new diagnosis, from a patient treated with antithyroid drugs. The receptors derive from a woman aged 40 to 65 with Graves disease. Each CDR3 is given with its conserved first and last residue. A D gene is named only where the DNA matches it firmly. Not all rows give a size; the values are once, few, many and, for expanded clones, a class.

TRBV3-1	TRBJ1-2	.	many	CASSQDDRGYTF	TGTGCCAGCAGCCAAGACGACAGAGGCTACACCTTC
TRBV7-9	TRBJ1-1	.	.	CASSDGDTEAFF	TGTGCCAGCAGCGATGGGGACACTGAAGCTTTCTTT
TRBV7-2	TRBJ2-1	TRBD2	.	CASSRLAAYDEQFF	TGTGCCAGCAGCCGACTAGCGGCATACGATGAGCAGTTCTTC
TRBV27	TRBJ2-1	.	few	CASLAGGPYNEQFF	TGTGCCAGCCTCGCCGGGGGACCCTACAATGAGCAGTTCTTC
TRBV4-1	TRBJ1-2	.	few	CASSQTGQLIYGYTF	TGCGCCAGCAGCCAAACTGGACAGCTAATTTATGGCTACACCTTC
TRBV3-1	TRBJ2-1	TRBD2	many	CASSLSGGYNEQFF	TGTGCCAGCAGCCTCAGCGGGGGATACAATGAGCAGTTCTTC
TRBV28	TRBJ1-3	.	few	CASNRVGTIYF	TGTGCCAGCAACCGAGTAGGCACCATATATTTT
TRBV7-9	TRBJ1-1	.	.	CVSSPRWPGNTEAFF	TGTGTCAGCAGCCCCCGATGGCCAGGGAACACTGAAGCTTTCTTT
TRBV28	TRBJ1-5	.	many	CASSLGRDNQPQHF	TGTGCCAGCAGTTTGGGCAGGGACAATCAGCCCCAGCATTTT
TRBV29-1	TRBJ1-1	.	.	CSVAGYTEAFF	TGCAGCGTAGCAGGGTACACTGAAGCTTTCTTT
TRBV27	TRBJ2-3	.	few	CASSRSRGLPMTDTQYF	TGTGCCAGCAGCCGTAGCCGTGGACTTCCTATGACAGATACGCAGTATTTT
TRBV6-2/TRBV6-3	TRBJ2-5	.	many	CASRPTGLQETQYF	TGTGCCAGCAGGCCTACCGGACTACAAGAGACCCAGTACTTC
TRBV3-1	TRBJ2-2	.	many	CASSLGTVNTGELFF	TGTGCCAGCAGCCTCGGGACGGTGAACACCGGGGAGCTGTTTTTT
TRBV13	TRBJ1-4	.	.	CASSPGRGGNEKLFF	TGTGCCAGCAGCCCGGGTCGGGGTGGGAATGAAAAACTGTTTTTT
TRBV7-9	TRBJ2-4	.	many	CASSLDPGLAKNIQYF	TGTGCCAGCAGCTTAGACCCGGGACTAGCCAAAAACATTCAGTACTTC
TRBV5-1	TRBJ2-5	.	few	CASSPDPGDWETQYF	TGCGCCAGCAGCCCCGATCCAGGGGATTGGGAGACCCAGTACTTC
TRBV7-2	TRBJ2-7	.	.	CASSFVTQSSYEQCF	TGTGCCAGCAGCTTCGTGACCCAAAGCTCCTACGAGCAGTGCTTC
TRBV24-1	TRBJ2-5	.	.	CATSAGTISYNEQYF	TGTGCCACCAGTGCTGGGACAATTTCCTACAATGAGCAGTACTTC
TRBV20-1	TRBJ2-7	TRBD1	few	CSASAGTGSYEQYF	TGCAGTGCTAGTGCTGGGACAGGGAGCTACGAGCAGTACTTC
TRBV7-6	TRBJ1-5	.	few	CASSLGGAIQPQHF	TGTGCCAGCAGCTTGGGGGGCGCGATTCAGCCCCAGCATTTT
TRBV9	TRBJ1-3	.	.	CASSARGTNSGNTIYF	TGTGCCAGCAGCGCCCGAGGTACAAACTCTGGAAACACCATATATTTT
TRBV6-1	TRBJ2-5	TRBD1	many	CATLRDRETQYF	TGTGCCACCCTAAGGGACAGGGAGACCCAGTACTTC